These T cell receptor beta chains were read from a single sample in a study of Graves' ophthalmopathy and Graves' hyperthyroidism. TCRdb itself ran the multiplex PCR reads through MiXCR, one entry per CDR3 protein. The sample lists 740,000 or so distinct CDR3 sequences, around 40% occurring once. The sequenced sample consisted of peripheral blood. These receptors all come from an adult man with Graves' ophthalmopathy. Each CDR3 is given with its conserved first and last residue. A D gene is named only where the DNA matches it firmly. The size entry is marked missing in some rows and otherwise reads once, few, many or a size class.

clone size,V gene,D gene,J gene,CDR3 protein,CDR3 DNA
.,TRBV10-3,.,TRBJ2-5,CATTRQLQETQYF,TGTGCCACCACTCGACAGCTTCAAGAGACCCAGTACTTC
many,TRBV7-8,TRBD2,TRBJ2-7,CASSTGRGAYEQYF,TGTGCCAGCTCCACCGGGCGGGGGGCCTACGAGCAGTACTTC
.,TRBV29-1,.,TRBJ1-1,CSVDRFAGVSTEAFF,TGCAGCGTTGACAGGTTTGCAGGGGTGAGCACTGAAGCTTTCTTT
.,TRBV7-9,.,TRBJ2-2,CASSLVSGAHTGELFF,TGTGCCAGCAGCTTAGTGTCGGGGGCGCACACCGGGGAGCTGTTTTTT
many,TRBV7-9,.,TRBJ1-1,CASSLAVVTNTEAFF,TGTGCCAGCAGCTTAGCGGTAGTAACGAACACTGAAGCTTTCTTT
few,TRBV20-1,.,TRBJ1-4,CSAAPGARNEKLFF,TGCAGTGCTGCCCCAGGGGCGCGGAATGAAAAACTGTTTTTT
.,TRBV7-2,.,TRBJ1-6,CASSRSQGGVSPLHF,TGTGCCAGCAGCCGATCCCAGGGAGGTGTTTCACCCCTCCACTTT
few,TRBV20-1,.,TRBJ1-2,CSVYGGVDGYTF,TGCAGTGTTTATGGGGGGGTTGATGGCTACACCTTC
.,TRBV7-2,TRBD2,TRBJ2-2,CASSQVSGVTTGELFF,TGCGCCAGCAGCCAAGTTAGCGGGGTGACTACCGGGGAGCTGTTTTTT
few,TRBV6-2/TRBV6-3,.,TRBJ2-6,CASSLLGGRANVLTF,TGTGCCAGCAGTTTATTAGGGGGTCGAGCCAACGTCCTGACTTTC
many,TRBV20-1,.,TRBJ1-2,CSATGPNYGYTF,TGCAGTGCTACCGGACCTAACTATGGCTACACCTTC
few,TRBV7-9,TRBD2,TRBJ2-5,CASRGLAWETQYF,TGTGCCAGCAGGGGACTAGCGTGGGAGACCCAGTACTTC
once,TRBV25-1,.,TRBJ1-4,CASSYPDPTPTNEKLFF,TGTGCCAGCAGTTACCCCGACCCAACCCCAACTAATGAAAAACTGTTTTTT
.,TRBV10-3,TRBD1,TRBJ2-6,CAITPGQGSYVLTF,TGTGCCATCACCCCGGGACAGGGGTCCTACGTCCTGACTTTC
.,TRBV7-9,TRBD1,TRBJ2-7,CASSQAPPGGQGIHEQYF,TGTGCCAGCAGCCAGGCCCCTCCGGGGGGACAGGGGATCCACGAGCAGTACTTC
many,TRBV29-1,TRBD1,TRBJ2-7,CSVQIGDSYYEQYF,TGCAGCGTCCAAATTGGGGACAGTTACTACGAGCAGTACTTC
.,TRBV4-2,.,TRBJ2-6,CASSPDAVSGANVLTF,TGTGCCAGCAGCCCGGACGCTGTTTCTGGGGCCAACGTCCTGACTTTC
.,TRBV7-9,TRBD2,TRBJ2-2,CASSPWIAGASSGELFF,TGTGCCAGCAGTCCATGGATAGCGGGGGCAAGTAGCGGGGAGCTGTTTTTT
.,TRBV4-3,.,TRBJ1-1,CASSQGRVVTNTEAFF,TGCGCCAGCAGCCAAGGCAGGGTAGTCACGAACACTGAAGCTTTCTTT
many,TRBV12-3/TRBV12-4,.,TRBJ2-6,CASSSLVGVNVLTF,TGTGCCAGCAGTTCTTTGGTGGGTGTCAACGTCCTGACTTTC
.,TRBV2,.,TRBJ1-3,CASVEKPLSGNTIYF,TGTGCCAGCGTTGAAAAGCCTCTCTCTGGAAACACCATATATTTT
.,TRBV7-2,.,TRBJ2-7,CASSHFRGAYEQYF,TGCGCCAGCAGCCATTTCAGGGGGGCGTACGAGCAGTACTTC
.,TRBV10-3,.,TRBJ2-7,CASSYSIGLEYEQYF,TGTGCCAGCAGTTACTCGATCGGGCTAGAGTACGAGCAGTACTTC
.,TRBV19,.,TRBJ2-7,CASSNGNSYEQYF,TGTGCCAGTAGTAACGGAAACTCCTACGAGCAGTACTTC
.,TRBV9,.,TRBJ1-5,CASSVGGGNGQPQHF,TGTGCCAGCAGCGTAGGTGGGGGGAACGGTCAGCCCCAGCATTTT
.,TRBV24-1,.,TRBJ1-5,CATAARGNQPQHF,TGTGCCACCGCAGCTAGAGGCAATCAGCCCCAGCATTTT
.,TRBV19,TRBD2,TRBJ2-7,CASSISGGTYEQYF,TGTGCCAGTAGTATTAGCGGGGGAACCTACGAGCAGTACTTC
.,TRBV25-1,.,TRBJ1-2,CASRPRTAGGYYGYTF,TGTGCCAGCAGACCCCGGACGGCTGGGGGCTACTATGGCTACACCTTC
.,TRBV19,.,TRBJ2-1,CASSIGTMNNEQFF,TGTGCCAGTAGTATAGGAACTATGAACAATGAGCAGTTCTTC
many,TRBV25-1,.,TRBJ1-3,CASSEWGSRLSGNTIYF,TGTGCCAGCAGTGAATGGGGCAGTCGGCTCTCTGGAAACACCATATATTTT
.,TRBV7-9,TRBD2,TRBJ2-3,CASSSLGGSDTQYF,TGTGCCAGCAGCTCCCTGGGGGGGTCAGATACGCAGTATTTT
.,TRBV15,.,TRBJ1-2,CATSRLGQTDYGYTF,TGTGCCACCAGTAGGTTAGGACAGACCGACTATGGCTACACCTTC
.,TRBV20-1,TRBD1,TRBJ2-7,CSALPGQGIGYEQYF,TGCAGTGCTCTGCCGGGACAGGGGATCGGCTACGAGCAGTACTTC
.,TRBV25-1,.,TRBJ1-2,CASTDNYGYTF,TGTGCCAGCACTGATAACTATGGCTACACCTTC
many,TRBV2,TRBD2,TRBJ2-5,CASSRRTSGQETQYF,TGTGCCAGCAGTCGCAGGACTAGCGGCCAAGAGACCCAGTACTTC
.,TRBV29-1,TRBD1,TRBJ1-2,CSVRTGGLGYTF,TGCAGCGTTCGGACAGGGGGCCTTGGCTACACCTTC
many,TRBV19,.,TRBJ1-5,CASRAEWGSQPQHF,TGTGCCAGTAGGGCTGAATGGGGGTCTCAGCCCCAGCATTTT
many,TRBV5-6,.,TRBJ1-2,CASRGPLRYTF,TGTGCCAGCAGGGGACCCCTGCGCTACACCTTC
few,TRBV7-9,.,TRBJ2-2,CASSLMRVNTGELFF,TGTGCCAGCAGCCTCATGCGGGTGAACACCGGGGAGCTGTTTTTT
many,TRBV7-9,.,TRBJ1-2,CASSSGGGIGYTF,TGTGCCAGCAGCTCCGGGGGGGGGATTGGCTACACCTTC
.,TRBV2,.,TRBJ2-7,CARDLGYEQYF,TGTGCTAGAGATCTGGGATACGAGCAGTACTTC
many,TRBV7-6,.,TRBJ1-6,CASSLRGDYNSPLHF,TGTGCCAGCAGCTTAAGAGGGGACTATAATTCACCCCTCCACTTT
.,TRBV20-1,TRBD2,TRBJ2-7,CSASSFGSGSYEQYF,TGCAGTGCCAGCAGCTTTGGTAGCGGGTCCTACGAGCAGTACTTC
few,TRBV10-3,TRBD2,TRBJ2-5,CAISRLAGGRETQYF,TGTGCCATCAGTAGACTAGCGGGAGGGCGGGAGACCCAGTACTTC
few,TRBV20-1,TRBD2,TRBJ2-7,CSARGSSGGNYEQYF,TGCAGTGCTAGAGGGTCTAGCGGCGGAAACTACGAGCAGTACTTC
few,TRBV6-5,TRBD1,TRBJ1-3,CASSYGQGSGNTIYF,TGTGCCAGCAGTTACGGACAGGGCTCTGGAAACACCATATATTTT
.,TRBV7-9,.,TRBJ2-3,CASSFRTLTDTQYF,TGTGCCAGCAGCTTTCGAACGCTTACAGATACGCAGTATTTT
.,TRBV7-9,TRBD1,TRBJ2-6,CASSRRQGASGANVLTF,TGTGCCAGCAGCCGAAGACAGGGGGCCTCTGGGGCCAACGTCCTGACTTTC
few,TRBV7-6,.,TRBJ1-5,CASSLGQTNQPQHF,TGTGCCAGCAGCTTGGGTCAGACCAATCAGCCCCAGCATTTT
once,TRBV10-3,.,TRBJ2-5,CASSKGSQETQYF,TGTGCCAGCAGCAAAGGGTCGCAAGAGACCCAGTACTTC
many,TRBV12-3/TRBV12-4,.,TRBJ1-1,CASSFSAVNTEAFF,TGTGCCAGCAGTTTCTCGGCGGTGAACACTGAAGCTTTCTTT
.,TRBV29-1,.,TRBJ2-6,CSASSQGGPEAF,TGCAGCGCCTCCTCCCAGGGTGGACCTGAAGCTTTC
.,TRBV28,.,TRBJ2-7,CASSLTGPWGLYEQYF,TGTGCCAGCAGTTTAACAGGTCCGTGGGGCCTCTACGAGCAGTACTTC